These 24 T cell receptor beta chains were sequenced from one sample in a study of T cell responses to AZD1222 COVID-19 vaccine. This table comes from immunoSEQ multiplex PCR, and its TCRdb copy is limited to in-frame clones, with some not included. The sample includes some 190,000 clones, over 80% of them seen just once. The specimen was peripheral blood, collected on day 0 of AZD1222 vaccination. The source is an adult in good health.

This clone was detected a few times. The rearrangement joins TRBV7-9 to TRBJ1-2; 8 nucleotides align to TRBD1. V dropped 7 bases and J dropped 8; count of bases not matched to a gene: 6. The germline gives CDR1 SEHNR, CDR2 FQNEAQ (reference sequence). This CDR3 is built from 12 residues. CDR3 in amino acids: CASTDRVIGYTF. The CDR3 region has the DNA TGTGCCAGCACGGACAGGGTTATCGGCTACACCTTC.

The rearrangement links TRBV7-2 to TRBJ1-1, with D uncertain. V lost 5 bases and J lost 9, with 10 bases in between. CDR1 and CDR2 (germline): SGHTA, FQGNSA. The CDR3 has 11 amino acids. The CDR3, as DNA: TGTGCCAGCAGCGCCTACGGAAAAGCTTTCTTT. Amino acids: CASSAYGKAFF.

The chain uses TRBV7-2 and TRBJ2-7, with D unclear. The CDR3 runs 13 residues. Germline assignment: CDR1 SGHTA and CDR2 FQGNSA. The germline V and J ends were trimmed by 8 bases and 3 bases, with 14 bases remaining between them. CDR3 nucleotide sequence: TGTGCCAGCCGCCTCGGGTGGGACTACGAGCAGTACTTC. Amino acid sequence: CASRLGWDYEQYF.

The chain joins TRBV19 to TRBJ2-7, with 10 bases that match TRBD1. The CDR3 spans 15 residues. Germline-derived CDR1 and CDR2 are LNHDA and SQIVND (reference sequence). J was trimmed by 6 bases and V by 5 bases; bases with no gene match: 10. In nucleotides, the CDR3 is TGTGCCAGTAGTCTCACCGGGACAGGGGCTCCCGAGCAGTACTTC. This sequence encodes CASSLTGTGAPEQYF. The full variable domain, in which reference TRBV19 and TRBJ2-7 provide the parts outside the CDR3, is DGGITQSPKYLFRKEGQNVTLSCEQNLNHDAMYWYRQDPGQGLRLIYYSQIVNDFQKGDIAEGYSVSREKKESFPLTVTSAQKNPTAFYLCASSLTGTGAPEQYFGPGTRLTVT.

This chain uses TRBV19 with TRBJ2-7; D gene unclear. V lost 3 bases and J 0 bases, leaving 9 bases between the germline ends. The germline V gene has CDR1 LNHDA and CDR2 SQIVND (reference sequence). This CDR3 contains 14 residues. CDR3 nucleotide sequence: TGTGCCAGTAGTATGGACCCCAGCTCCTACGAGCAGTACTTC. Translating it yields CASSMDPSSYEQYF.

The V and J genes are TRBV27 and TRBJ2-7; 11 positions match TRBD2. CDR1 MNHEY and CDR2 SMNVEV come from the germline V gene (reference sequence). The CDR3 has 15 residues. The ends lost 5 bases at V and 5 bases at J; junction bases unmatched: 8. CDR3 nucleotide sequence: TGTGCCAGCAGTGACCTAGCGGGGGGTTCCCACGAGCAGTACTTC. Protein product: CASSDLAGGSHEQYF.

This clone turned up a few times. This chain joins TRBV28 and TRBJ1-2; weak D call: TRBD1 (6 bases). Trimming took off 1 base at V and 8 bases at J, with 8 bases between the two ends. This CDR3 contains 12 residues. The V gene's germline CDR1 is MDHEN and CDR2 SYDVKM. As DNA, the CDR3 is TGTGCCAGCAGTTTATACAGGGAGGGCTACACCTTC. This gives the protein CASSLYREGYTF.

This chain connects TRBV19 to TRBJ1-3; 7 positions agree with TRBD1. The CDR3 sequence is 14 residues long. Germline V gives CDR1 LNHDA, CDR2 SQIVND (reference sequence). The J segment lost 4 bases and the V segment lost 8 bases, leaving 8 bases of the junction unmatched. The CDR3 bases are TGTGCCAGTCGAGCAGGGGGGTCAGGAAACACCATATATTTT. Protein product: CASRAGGSGNTIYF.

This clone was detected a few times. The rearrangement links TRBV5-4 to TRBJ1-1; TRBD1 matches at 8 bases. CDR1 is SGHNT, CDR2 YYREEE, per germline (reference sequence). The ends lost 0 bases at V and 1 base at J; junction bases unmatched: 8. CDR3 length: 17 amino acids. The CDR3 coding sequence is TGTGCCAGCAGCTTGGGCCAGGGGGCGCGGGGGAACACTGAAGCTTTCTTT. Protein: CASSLGQGARGNTEAFF.

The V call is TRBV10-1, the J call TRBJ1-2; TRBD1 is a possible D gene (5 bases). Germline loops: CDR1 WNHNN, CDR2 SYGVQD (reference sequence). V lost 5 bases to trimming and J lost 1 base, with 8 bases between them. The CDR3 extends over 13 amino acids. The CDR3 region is CASSLTVNYGYTF. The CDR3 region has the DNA TGCGCCAGCAGTCTGACAGTTAACTATGGCTACACCTTC.

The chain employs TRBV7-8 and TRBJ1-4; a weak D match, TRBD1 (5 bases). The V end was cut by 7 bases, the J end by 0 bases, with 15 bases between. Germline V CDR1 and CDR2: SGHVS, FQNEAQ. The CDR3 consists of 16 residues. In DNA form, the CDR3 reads TGTGCCAGCACCGAGGGGCGACGGTCAACTAATGAAAAACTGTTTTTT. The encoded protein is CASTEGRRSTNEKLFF.

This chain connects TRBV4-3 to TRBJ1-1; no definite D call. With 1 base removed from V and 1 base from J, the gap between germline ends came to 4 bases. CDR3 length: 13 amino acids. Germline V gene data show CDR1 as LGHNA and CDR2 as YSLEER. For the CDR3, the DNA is TGCGCCAGCAGCCAAGGATGGAACACTGAAGCTTTCTTT. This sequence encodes CASSQGWNTEAFF.

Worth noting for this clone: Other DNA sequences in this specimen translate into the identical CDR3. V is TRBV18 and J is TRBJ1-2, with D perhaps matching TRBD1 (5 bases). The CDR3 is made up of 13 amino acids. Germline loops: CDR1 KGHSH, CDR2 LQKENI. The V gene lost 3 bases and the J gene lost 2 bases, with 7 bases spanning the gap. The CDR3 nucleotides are TGTGCCAGCTCACCGGACAAGAACTATGGCTACACCTTC. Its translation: CASSPDKNYGYTF.

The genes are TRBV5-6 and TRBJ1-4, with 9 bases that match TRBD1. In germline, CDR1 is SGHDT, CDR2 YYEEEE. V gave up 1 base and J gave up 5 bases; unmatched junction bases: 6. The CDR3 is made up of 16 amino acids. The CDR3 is CASSLNRGRPNEKLFF. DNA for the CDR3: TGTGCCAGCAGCTTGAACAGGGGGCGACCCAATGAAAAACTGTTTTTT.

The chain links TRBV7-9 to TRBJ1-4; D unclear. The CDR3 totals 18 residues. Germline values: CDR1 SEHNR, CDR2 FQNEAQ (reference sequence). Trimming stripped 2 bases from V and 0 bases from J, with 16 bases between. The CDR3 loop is CASSLPATAIATNEKLFF. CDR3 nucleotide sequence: TGTGCCAGCAGCTTACCCGCAACAGCAATTGCAACTAATGAAAAACTGTTTTTT.

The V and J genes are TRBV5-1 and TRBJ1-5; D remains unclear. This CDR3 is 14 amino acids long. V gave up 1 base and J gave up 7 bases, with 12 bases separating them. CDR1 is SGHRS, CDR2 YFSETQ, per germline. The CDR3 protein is CASSLYGAEQPQHF. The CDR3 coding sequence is TGCGCCAGCAGCTTGTACGGTGCGGAGCAGCCCCAGCATTTT.

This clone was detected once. The CDR3 DNA reads as TGTGCCAGCCGAAGTGGGGAGGGACTAGAGGGGAATGAGCAGTTCTTC. Protein: CASRSGEGLEGNEQFF. This chain links TRBV9 with TRBJ2-1, with 8 bases lining up with TRBD2. This CDR3 is 16 amino acids long. The germline CDR1 and CDR2 sequences are SGDLS and YYNGEE. The ends lost 7 bases at V and 7 bases at J; junction bases unmatched: 16.

CDR3 region: CASSLGAGTMGETQYF. CDR3 coding DNA: TGCGCCAGCAGCTTGGGGGCAGGGACAATGGGAGAGACCCAGTACTTC. The chain carries TRBV5-1 and TRBJ2-5; D might be TRBD1 (6 bases). Per the germline V gene, CDR1 is SGHRS and CDR2 is YFSETQ. The V end lost 0 bases, the J end lost 4 bases, and 16 bases lay between the germline ends. This CDR3 is 16 amino acids long.

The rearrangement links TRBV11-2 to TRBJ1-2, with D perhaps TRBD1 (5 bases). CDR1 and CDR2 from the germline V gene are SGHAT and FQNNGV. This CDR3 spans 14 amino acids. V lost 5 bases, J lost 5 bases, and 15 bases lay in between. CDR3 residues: CASSGSGAGYGYTF. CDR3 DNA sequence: TGTGCCAGCAGCGGGAGTGGGGCCGGGTATGGCTACACCTTC.

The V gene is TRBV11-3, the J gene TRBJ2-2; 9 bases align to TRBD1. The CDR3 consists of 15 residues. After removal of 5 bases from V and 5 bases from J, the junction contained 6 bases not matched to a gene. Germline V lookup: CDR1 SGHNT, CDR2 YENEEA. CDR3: CASSPGQGGTGELFF. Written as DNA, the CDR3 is TGTGCCAGCAGCCCGGGACAGGGAGGAACCGGGGAGCTGTTTTTT.

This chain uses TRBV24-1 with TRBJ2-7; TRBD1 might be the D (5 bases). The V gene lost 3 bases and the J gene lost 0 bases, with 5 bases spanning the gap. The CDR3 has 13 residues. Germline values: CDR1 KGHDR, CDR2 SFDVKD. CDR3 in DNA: TGTGCCACCAGTGATGACAGCTCCTACGAGCAGTACTTC. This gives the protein CATSDDSSYEQYF.

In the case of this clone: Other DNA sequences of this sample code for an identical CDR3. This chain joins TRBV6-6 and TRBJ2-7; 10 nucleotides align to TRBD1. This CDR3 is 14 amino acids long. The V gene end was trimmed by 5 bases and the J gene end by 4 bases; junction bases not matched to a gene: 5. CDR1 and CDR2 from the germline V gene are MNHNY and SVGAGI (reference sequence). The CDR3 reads CASSRQGARYEQYF. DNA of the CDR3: TGTGCCAGCAGTAGACAGGGGGCTCGGTACGAGCAGTACTTC.

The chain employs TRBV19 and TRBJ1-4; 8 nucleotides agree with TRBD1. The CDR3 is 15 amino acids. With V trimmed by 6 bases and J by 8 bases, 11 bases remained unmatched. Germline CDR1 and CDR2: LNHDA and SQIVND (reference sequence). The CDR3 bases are TGTGCCAGTAGCGCCGGACAGGGAAGGGGGGAAAAACTGTTTTTT. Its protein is CASSAGQGRGEKLFF. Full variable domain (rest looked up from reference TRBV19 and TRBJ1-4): DGGITQSPKYLFRKEGQNVTLSCEQNLNHDAMYWYRQDPGQGLRLIYYSQIVNDFQKGDIAEGYSVSREKKESFPLTVTSAQKNPTAFYLCASSAGQGRGEKLFFGSGTQLSVL.

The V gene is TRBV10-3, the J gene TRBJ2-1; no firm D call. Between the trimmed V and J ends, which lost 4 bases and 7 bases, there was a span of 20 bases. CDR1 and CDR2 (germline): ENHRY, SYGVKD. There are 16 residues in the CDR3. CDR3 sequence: CAISAIWASSTNEQFF. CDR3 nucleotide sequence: TGTGCCATCAGTGCCATATGGGCTAGTTCGACTAATGAGCAGTTCTTC.